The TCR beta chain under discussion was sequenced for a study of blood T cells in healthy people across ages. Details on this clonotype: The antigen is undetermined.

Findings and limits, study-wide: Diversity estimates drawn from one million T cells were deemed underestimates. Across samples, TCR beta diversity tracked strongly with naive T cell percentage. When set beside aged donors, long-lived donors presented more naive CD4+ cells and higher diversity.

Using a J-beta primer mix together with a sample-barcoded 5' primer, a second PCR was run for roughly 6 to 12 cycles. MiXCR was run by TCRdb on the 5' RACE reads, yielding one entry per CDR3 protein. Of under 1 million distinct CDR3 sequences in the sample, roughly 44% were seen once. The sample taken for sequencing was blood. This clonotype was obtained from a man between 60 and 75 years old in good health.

The CDR3 loop reads CASSKEKHTGVETQYF. CDR3 DNA sequence: TGTGCCAGCAGCAAAGAGAAGCACACAGGGGTGGAGACCCAGTACTTC. V usage is TRBV21-1 and J usage is TRBJ2-5; TRBD1 is the table's D call, not checked against the DNA. TRBV21-1 is reported as a pseudogene. This CDR3 region has 16 residues.